The 27 T cell receptor beta chains in this list originate from one sample, sequenced in a study of monozygotic twins with inflammatory bowel disease. From the 5' RACE reads, TCRdb lists one entry per CDR3 protein and no DNA. The data show approximately 400,000 distinct CDR3 sequences, and the top ten clones hold just over 2.5%. The sequenced sample was blood. These receptors originate from a human donor with ulcerative colitis or Crohn's disease, or a healthy co-twin of an affected twin (not recorded which).

The chain uses TRBV12-3 or TRBV12-4 and TRBJ1-4. The CDR3 length is 15 residues. This CDR3 is CASSLKGGGGEKLFF.

The chain links TRBV10-3 to TRBJ1-4; absent DNA, TCRdb's TRBD1 call cannot be checked. Germline V gene lookup returns CDR1 ENHRY and CDR2 SYGVKD. The CDR3 has 13 residues. The CDR3 region is CAISEVQGEKLFF.

This sequence joins TRBV7-9 and TRBJ1-1; no DNA is available, so the TRBD1 call from TCRdb remains unchecked. This CDR3 comprises 17 residues. In germline, CDR1 is SEHNR, CDR2 FQNEAQ (reference sequence). CDR3 in amino acids: CASSPHVPTGGWTEAFF.

The rearrangement joins TRBV5-1 to TRBJ2-7; with no DNA, the TCRdb D assignment of TRBD1 cannot be verified. The CDR3 totals 15 residues. CDR1 and CDR2 (germline): SGHRS, YFSETQ. CDR3 loop: CASSFVTGGRNEQYF.

The chain employs TRBV4-3 and TRBJ2-3. The V gene's germline CDR1 is LGHNA and CDR2 YSLEER. The CDR3 contains 15 residues. The CDR3 loop reads CASSQDYRSADTQYF.

The rearrangement joins TRBV9 to TRBJ1-3. The CDR3 is made up of 14 amino acids. Germline loops: CDR1 SGDLS, CDR2 YYNGEE. CDR3 in amino acids: CASSGTGSGNTIYF.

The J gene is TRBJ2-3, the V gene TRBV5-1. From germline, CDR1 is SGHRS and CDR2 YFSETQ. The CDR3 extends over 16 amino acids. Here the CDR3 reads CASSETVEISTDTQYF.

The chain links TRBV18 to TRBJ2-1. Germline V lookup: CDR1 KGHSH, CDR2 LQKENI. This CDR3 has 17 residues. The CDR3 is CASSPPGQVNSYNEQFF. The full variable domain, in which reference TRBV18 and TRBJ2-1 provide the parts outside the CDR3, is NAGVMQNPRHLVRRRGQEARLRCSPMKGHSHVYWYRQLPEEGLKFMVYLQKENIIDESGMPKERFSAEFPKEGPSILRIQQVVRGDSAAYFCASSPPGQVNSYNEQFFGPGTRLTVL.

V usage is TRBV9 and J usage is TRBJ2-2. The CDR3 totals 13 residues. Germline CDR1 reads SGDLS; CDR2 reads YYNGEE. CDR3 sequence: CTSGGEWPGELFF.

The chain combines TRBV5-6 with TRBJ1-4. Germline CDR1 is SGHDT and CDR2 is YYEEEE. The CDR3 totals 12 residues. CDR3 sequence reads: CASSLVDEKLFF.

CDR3 amino acids: CASSWTGFEKLFF. The gene calls are TRBV7-9 and TRBJ1-4; without DNA, the TCRdb call of TRBD1 cannot be checked. Germline V gives CDR1 SEHNR, CDR2 FQNEAQ (reference sequence). This CDR3 contains 13 residues.

V and J are TRBV7-3 and TRBJ2-2; TCRdb lists TRBD1, though no DNA is available to test this call. The germline V gene encodes CDR1 SGHTA and CDR2 FQGTGA. The CDR3 is made up of 17 amino acids. CDR3: CASSLKEGDFNTGELFF.

The chain recombines TRBV6-2 or TRBV6-3 with TRBJ2-7; TCRdb lists TRBD1, though no DNA is available to test this call. The CDR3 has 16 residues. The germline V gene encodes CDR1 MNHEY and CDR2 SVGEGT. CDR3 in amino acids: CASRPDRTVAPIEQYF.

This chain joins TRBV7-9 and TRBJ1-5; the TCRdb call, TRBD1, lacks DNA for checking. The V gene's germline CDR1 is SEHNR and CDR2 FQNEAQ (reference sequence). The CDR3 has 14 residues. Here the CDR3 reads CASSLSTGDQPQHF.

The chain uses TRBV7-2 and TRBJ1-4; TCRdb proposes TRBD1, but this gene call is untestable without DNA. Germline V lookup: CDR1 SGHTA, CDR2 FQGNSA. The CDR3 extends over 16 amino acids. Here the CDR3 reads CASSQSGTGFRGKLFF.

V is TRBV5-6 and J is TRBJ1-2. This CDR3 region has 12 residues. CDR1 and CDR2 from the germline V gene are SGHDT and YYEEEE. The chain's CDR3 is CASSGYDYGYTF. Full variable domain (rest looked up from reference TRBV5-6 and TRBJ1-2): DAGVTQSPTHLIKTRGQQVTLRCSPKSGHDTVSWYQQALGQGPQFIFQYYEEEERQRGNFPDRFSGHQFPNYSSELNVNALLLGDSALYLCASSGYDYGYTFGSGTRLTVV.

The rearrangement uses TRBV2 and TRBJ2-3; TCRdb selects TRBD2, and the lack of DNA leaves this call unchecked. Germline CDR1 reads SNHLY; CDR2 reads FYNNEI. This CDR3 has 14 amino acids. CDR3 protein: CASSMTSGEATQYF.

This rearrangement joins TRBV7-2 to TRBJ1-6; TCRdb's D call of TRBD1 is untestable without DNA. Germline V gene sequence: CDR1 SGHTA, CDR2 FQGNSA. The CDR3 has 15 residues. CDR3: CASSLSTRAGSPLHF.

The chain recombines TRBV6-1 with TRBJ2-7; TCRdb's D call, TRBD1, is unchecked because there is no DNA. The CDR3 extends over 16 amino acids. Germline CDR1 reads MNHNS; CDR2 reads SASEGT. CDR3 loop: CASTPLTGEDSDEQYF.

The chain couples TRBV6-5 to TRBJ2-2; TCRdb lists TRBD2, though no DNA is available to test this call. The germline V gene encodes CDR1 MNHEY and CDR2 SVGAGI. This CDR3 region has 15 residues. The CDR3 sequence: CASSYARMNTGELFF.

This CDR3 is CATSLRGAEAFF. The chain has TRBV15 and TRBJ1-1; absent DNA, TCRdb's TRBD1 call cannot be checked. The CDR3 covers 12 residues. CDR1 is LNHNV and CDR2 is YYDKDF in the germline V gene (reference sequence).

The rearrangement joins TRBV5-4 to TRBJ2-1; the D call of TRBD2 rests on TCRdb alone, since no DNA is present to check it. CDR1 and CDR2 (germline): SGHNT, YYREEE (reference sequence). This CDR3 has 15 residues. CDR3 residues: CASSSRASDRAEQFF.

The rearrangement uses TRBV12-3 or TRBV12-4 and TRBJ2-1; TCRdb names TRBD1, which stays unverified in the absence of DNA. This CDR3 has 15 amino acids. The CDR3 is CASSQDRGRDNEQFF.

CDR3 protein: CASSYSRHLNTGELFF. The rearrangement joins TRBV6-5 to TRBJ2-2. The CDR3 contains 16 residues. Germline loops: CDR1 MNHEY, CDR2 SVGAGI.

This chain uses TRBV29-1 with TRBJ2-5. Germline CDR1 and CDR2: SQVTM and ANQGSEA. This CDR3 has 12 amino acids. The CDR3 here is CSVRQDWETQYF.

The J gene is TRBJ2-4, the V gene TRBV15. Germline V gene sequence: CDR1 LNHNV, CDR2 YYDKDF (reference sequence). The CDR3 has 15 amino acids. The CDR3 region is CATSRVTVSKNIQYF.

V and J are TRBV5-1 and TRBJ1-1; the TCRdb call, TRBD1, lacks DNA for checking. Germline CDR1 SGHRS, CDR2 YFSETQ. The CDR3 consists of 14 residues. CDR3: CASALGTGGTEAFF.